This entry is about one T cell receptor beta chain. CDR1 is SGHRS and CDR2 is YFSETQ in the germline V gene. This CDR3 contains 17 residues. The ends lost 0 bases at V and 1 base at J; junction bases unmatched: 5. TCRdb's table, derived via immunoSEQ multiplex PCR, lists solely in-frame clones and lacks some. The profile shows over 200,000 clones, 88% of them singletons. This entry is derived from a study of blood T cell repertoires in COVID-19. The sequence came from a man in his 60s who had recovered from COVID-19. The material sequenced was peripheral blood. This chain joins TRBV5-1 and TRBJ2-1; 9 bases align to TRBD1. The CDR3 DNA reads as TGCGCCAGCAGCTTGGGGGGGACAGGGAGGTCCTACAATGAGCAGTTCTTC. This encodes CASSLGGTGRSYNEQFF.